The clone carrying this T cell receptor (beta chain) was seen at least ten times. Its antigen is still unknown. The CDR3 runs 13 residues. The junction had 2 bases not matched to a gene; V was cut back by 5 bases and J by 2 bases. Looked up from germline, CDR1 is SGHTA and CDR2 is FQGNSA. This sample is part of a study of T cell repertoires in cytomegalovirus infection. Overall study: Evidence of both CMV infection and a matching HLA type came from public TCR beta signatures.

General study results and limits: Dominant in the ex vivo response were TCR beta clonotypes restricted by HLA-C and specific for CMV. Frequencies of public TCR beta families were cumulated, and this identified carriers of CMV plus the relevant HLA.

TCRdb reprocessed the reads via MiXCR and lists one record per CDR3 protein. The table has about 140,000 distinct CDR3 sequences, about 6.3% seen once. This TCR was recovered from a human donor in good health (CMV status not recorded). Some clones in this sample may be carry-over from other donors' samples. The sequenced sample consisted of PBMCs. This chain uses TRBV7-2 with TRBJ1-2, with 7 positions matching TRBD1. CDR3 residues: CASSKGQNYGYTF. The CDR3, as DNA: TGTGCCAGCAGCAAGGGACAGAACTATGGCTACACCTTC. Together with reference TRBV7-2 and TRBJ1-2, the CDR3 gives the full variable domain: GAGVSQSPSNKVTEKGKDVELRCDPISGHTALYWYRQSLGQGLEFLIYFQGNSAPDKSGLPSDRFSAERTGGSVSTLTIQRTQQEDSAVYLCASSKGQNYGYTFGSGTRLTVV.